These T cell receptor beta chains were read from a single sample in a study of T cells in Graves' hyperthyroidism and ophthalmopathy. MiXCR, run by TCRdb on the multiplex PCR reads, gives a single entry per CDR3 protein. Found here are approximately 690,000 distinct CDR3 sequences, roughly 20% of them singletons; the top ten hold around a third. The sample comprised blood. The origin of the receptors is a man younger than 40 with Graves' ophthalmopathy. The conserved cysteine and the conserved F or W are not part of the CDR3 here. Each record gives: CDR3 protein, V gene, J gene, D gene. D genes are given only for firm matches.

ASSVHRDNSPLH	TRBV2	TRBJ1-6	-
ASNYPSFEQF	TRBV5-8	TRBJ2-1	-
ASGWGKGYEQY	TRBV28	TRBJ2-7	-
ASRIVAGGSYNEQF	TRBV7-2	TRBJ2-1	TRBD2
ASSEFGTLSYEQY	TRBV6-1	TRBJ2-7	-
AWSVWAAGYT	TRBV30	TRBJ1-2	-
ASRLLATSTDTQY	TRBV2	TRBJ2-3	-
ASNRQGENSPLH	TRBV27	TRBJ1-6	TRBD1
ASSDSWETQY	TRBV6-4	TRBJ2-5	-
ASSLGTEEKLF	TRBV12-3/TRBV12-4	TRBJ1-4	TRBD1
SAGRYSGNTEAF	TRBV29-1	TRBJ1-1	-
ASSGSNSPLH	TRBV12-3/TRBV12-4	TRBJ1-6	-
ASSLDVGEKLF	TRBV7-8	TRBJ1-4	-
ASNGGISYEQY	TRBV7-9	TRBJ2-7	TRBD2
ASSSRLAGLYNEQF	TRBV7-9	TRBJ2-1	TRBD2
SVEAGAPYEQY	TRBV29-1	TRBJ2-7	TRBD2
ASSLGAGAGYEQY	TRBV7-2	TRBJ2-7	TRBD2
ASSDSGQANTGELF	TRBV2	TRBJ2-2	-
ASSAPDRGLAGVYNEQF	TRBV7-9	TRBJ2-1	TRBD2
ASRESGSSTDTQY	TRBV7-2	TRBJ2-3	-
ASSEAFPGLAGGPPYNEQF	TRBV2	TRBJ2-1	TRBD2
ASSPNSGQLSGNTIY	TRBV18	TRBJ1-3	TRBD1
RASGRTTNTGELF	TRBV20-1	TRBJ2-2	TRBD2
ASSQGGSSDTQY	TRBV18	TRBJ2-3	-